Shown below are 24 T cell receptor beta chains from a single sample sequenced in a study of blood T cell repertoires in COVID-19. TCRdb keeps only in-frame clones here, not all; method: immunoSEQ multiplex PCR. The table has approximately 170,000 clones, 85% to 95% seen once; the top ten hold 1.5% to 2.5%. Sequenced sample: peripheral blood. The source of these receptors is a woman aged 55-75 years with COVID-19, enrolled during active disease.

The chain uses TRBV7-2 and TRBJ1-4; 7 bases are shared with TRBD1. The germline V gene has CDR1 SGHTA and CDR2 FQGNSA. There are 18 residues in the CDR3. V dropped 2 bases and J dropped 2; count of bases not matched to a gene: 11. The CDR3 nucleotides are TGTGCCAGCAGCTTACTAGGGGGCAGAATCGTGACTAATGAAAAACTGTTTTTT. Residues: CASSLLGGRIVTNEKLFF.

CDR3 protein: CASSYPEGALGQETQYF. The CDR3 DNA sequence: TGTGCCAGCAGTTACCCTGAAGGGGCGCTGGGCCAAGAGACCCAGTACTTC. This rearrangement joins TRBV6-2 or TRBV6-3 to TRBJ2-5; maybe TRBD1 (5 bases). Germline CDR1 reads MNHEY; CDR2 reads SVGEGT. V dropped 2 bases and J dropped 1 base, with 17 bases sitting between them. The CDR3 covers 17 residues.

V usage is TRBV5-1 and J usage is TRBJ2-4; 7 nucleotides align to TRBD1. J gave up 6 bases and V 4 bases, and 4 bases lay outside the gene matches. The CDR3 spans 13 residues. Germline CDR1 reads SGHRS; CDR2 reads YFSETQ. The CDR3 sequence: CASSVGQSNIQYF. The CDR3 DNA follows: TGCGCCAGCAGCGTGGGACAGTCAAACATTCAGTACTTC.

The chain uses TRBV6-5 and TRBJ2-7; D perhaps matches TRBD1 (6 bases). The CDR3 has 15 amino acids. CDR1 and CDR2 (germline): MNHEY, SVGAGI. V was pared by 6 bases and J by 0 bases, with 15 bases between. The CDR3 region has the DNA TGTGCCAGCAGGGTGATACAGGGAGTCTCCTACGAGCAGTACTTC. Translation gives CASRVIQGVSYEQYF.

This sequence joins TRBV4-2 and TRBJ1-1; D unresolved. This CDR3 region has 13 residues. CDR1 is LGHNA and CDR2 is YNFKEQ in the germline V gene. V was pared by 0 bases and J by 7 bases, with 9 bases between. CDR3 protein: CASSQDRRREAFF. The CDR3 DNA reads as TGTGCCAGCAGCCAAGATAGGAGGCGTGAAGCTTTCTTT.

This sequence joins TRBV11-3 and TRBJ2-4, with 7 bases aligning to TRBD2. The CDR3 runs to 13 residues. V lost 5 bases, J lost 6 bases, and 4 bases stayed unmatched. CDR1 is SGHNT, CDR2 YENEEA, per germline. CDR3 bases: TGTGCCAGCAGCGGGGTAGCGGGAAACATTCAGTACTTC. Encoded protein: CASSGVAGNIQYF.

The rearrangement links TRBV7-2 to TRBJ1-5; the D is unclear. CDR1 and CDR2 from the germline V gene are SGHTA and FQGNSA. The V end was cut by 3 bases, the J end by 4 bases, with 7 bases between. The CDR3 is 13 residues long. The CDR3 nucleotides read TGTGCCAGCAGCTTCGGAGAGAATCAGCCCCAGCATTTT. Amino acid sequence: CASSFGENQPQHF.

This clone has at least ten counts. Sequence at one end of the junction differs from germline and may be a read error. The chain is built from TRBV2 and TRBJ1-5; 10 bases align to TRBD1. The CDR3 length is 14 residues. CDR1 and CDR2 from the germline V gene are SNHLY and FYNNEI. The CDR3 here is CASSEDRGREPQHF. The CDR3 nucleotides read TGTGCCAGCAGCGAAGACAGGGGGCGGGAGCCCCAGCATTTT.

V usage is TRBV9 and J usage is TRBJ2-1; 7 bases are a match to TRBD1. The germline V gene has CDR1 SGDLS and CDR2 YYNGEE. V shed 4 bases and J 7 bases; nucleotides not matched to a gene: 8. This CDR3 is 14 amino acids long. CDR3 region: CASSPWTGSNEQFF. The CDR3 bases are TGTGCCAGCAGCCCTTGGACAGGAAGTAATGAGCAGTTCTTC. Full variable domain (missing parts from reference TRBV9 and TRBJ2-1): DSGVTQTPKHLITATGQRVTLRCSPRSGDLSVYWYQQSLDQGLQFLIQYYNGEERAKGNILERFSAQQFPDLHSELNLSSLELGDSALYFCASSPWTGSNEQFFGPGTRLTVL.

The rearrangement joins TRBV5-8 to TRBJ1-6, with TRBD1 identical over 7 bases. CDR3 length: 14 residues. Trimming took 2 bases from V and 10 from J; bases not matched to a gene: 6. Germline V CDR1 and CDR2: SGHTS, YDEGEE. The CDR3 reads CASSFGTALSPLHF. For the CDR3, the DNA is TGTGCCAGCAGCTTCGGGACAGCCCTCTCACCCCTCCACTTT.

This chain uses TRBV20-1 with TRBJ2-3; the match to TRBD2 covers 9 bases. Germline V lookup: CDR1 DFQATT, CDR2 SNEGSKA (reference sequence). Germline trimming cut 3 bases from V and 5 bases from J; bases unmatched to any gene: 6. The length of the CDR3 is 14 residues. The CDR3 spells CSASLAGGRDTQYF. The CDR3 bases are TGCAGTGCTAGTCTGGCGGGGGGGCGAGATACGCAGTATTTT.

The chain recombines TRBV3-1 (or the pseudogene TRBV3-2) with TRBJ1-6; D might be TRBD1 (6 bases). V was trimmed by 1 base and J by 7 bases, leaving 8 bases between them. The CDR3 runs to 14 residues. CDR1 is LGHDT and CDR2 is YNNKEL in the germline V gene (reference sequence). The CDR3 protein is CASSQGQANSPLHF. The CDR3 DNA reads TGTGCCAGCAGCCAAGGACAGGCCAATTCACCCCTCCACTTT.

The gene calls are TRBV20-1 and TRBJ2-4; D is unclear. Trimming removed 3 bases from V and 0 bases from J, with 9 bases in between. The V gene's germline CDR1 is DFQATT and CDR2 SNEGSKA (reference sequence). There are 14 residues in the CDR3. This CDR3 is CSASISLAKNIQYF. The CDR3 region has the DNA TGCAGTGCTAGTATTTCCTTAGCCAAAAACATTCAGTACTTC.

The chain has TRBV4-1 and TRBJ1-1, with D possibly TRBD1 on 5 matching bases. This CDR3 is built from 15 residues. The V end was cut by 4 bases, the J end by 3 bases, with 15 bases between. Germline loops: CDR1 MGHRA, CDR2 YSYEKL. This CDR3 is CASSLPWGVDTEAFF. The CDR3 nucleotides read TGCGCCAGCAGCCTACCCTGGGGCGTGGACACTGAAGCTTTCTTT.

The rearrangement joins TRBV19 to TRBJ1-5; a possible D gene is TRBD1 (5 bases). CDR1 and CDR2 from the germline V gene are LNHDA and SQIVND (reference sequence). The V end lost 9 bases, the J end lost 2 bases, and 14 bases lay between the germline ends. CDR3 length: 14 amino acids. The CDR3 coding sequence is TGTGCCAGAGGCAGGGAAAGTGGCAATCAGCCCCAGCATTTT. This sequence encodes CARGRESGNQPQHF.

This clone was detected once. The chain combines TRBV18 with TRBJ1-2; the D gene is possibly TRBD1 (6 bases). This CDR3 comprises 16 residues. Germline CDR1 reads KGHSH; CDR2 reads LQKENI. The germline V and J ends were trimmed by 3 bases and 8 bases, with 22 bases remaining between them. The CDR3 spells CASSPSHEQGLEGYTF. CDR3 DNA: TGTGCCAGCTCACCGTCACATGAACAGGGATTGGAAGGCTACACCTTC.

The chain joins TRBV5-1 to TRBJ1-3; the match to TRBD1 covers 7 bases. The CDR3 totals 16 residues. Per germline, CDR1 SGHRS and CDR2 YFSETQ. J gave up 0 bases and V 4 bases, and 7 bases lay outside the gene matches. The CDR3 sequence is CASSPGQPNSGNTIYF. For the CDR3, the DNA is TGCGCCAGCAGCCCGGGACAGCCAAACTCTGGAAACACCATATATTTT.

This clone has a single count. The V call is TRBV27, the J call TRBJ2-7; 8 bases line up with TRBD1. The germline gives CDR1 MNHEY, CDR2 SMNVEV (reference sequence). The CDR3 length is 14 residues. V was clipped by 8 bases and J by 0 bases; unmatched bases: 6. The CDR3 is CASHGTGDSYEQYF. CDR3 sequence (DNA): TGTGCCAGCCATGGGACAGGAGACTCCTACGAGCAGTACTTC.

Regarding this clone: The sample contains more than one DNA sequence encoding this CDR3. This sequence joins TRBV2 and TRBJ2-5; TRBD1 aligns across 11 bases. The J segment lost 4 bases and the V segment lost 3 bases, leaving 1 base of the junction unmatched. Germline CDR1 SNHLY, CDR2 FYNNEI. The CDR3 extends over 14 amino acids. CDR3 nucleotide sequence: TGTGCCAGCAGTGAGGACAGGGGGCGAGAGACCCAGTACTTC. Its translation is CASSEDRGRETQYF.

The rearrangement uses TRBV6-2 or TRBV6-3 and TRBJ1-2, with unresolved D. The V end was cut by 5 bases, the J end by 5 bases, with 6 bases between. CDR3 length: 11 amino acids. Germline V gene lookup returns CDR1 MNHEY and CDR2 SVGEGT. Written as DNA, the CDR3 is TGTGCCAGCAGTACGGTTTATGGCTACACCTTC. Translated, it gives CASSTVYGYTF.

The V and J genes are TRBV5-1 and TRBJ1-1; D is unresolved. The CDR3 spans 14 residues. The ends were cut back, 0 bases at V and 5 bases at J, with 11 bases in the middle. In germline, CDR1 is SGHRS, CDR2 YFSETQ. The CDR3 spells CASSLEEGRTEAFF. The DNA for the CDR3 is TGCGCCAGCAGCTTGGAGGAGGGCCGGACTGAAGCTTTCTTT.

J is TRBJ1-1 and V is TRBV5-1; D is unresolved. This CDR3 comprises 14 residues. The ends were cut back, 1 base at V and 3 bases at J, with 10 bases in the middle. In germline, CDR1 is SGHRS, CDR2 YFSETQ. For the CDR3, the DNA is TGCGCCAGCAGCTTGTCGGGTATCGACACTGAAGCTTTCTTT. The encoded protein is CASSLSGIDTEAFF. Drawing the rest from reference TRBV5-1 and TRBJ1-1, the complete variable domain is KAGVTQTPRYLIKTRGQQVTLSCSPISGHRSVSWYQQTPGQGLQFLFEYFSETQRNKGNFPGRFSGRQFSNSRSEMNVSTLELGDSALYLCASSLSGIDTEAFFGQGTRLTVV.

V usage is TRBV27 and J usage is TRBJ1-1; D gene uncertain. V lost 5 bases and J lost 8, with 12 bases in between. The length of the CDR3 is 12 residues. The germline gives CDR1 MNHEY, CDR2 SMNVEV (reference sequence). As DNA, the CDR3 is TGTGCCAGCAGTGATCCCCGGGAGGAAGCTTTCTTT. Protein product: CASSDPREEAFF.

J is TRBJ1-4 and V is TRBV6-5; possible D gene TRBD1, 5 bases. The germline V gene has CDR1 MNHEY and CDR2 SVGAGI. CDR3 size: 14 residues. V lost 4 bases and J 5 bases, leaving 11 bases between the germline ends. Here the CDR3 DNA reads TGTGCCAGCAGTTCCCGACAGAGGAATGAAAAACTGTTTTTT. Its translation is CASSSRQRNEKLFF.